This T cell receptor (beta chain) was found in a study of a mutant IDH1 vaccine in newly diagnosed glioma. Study overall: Vaccination was launched 4-6 weeks after radiotherapy alone, or with temozolomide cycles. The therapy given earlier, which was standard therapy, consisted of radiotherapy, temozolomide, or both, and most of the patients received both.

Described time point: week 47, end of study. Alongside topical imiquimod, each dose of vaccine comprised 300 ug of mutant IDH1 20-mer peptide. CDR1 is SGHTA and CDR2 is FQGNSA in the germline V gene. The V end lost 0 bases, the J end lost 6 bases, and 15 bases lay between the germline ends. This CDR3 has 16 residues. General study points: Changes in the top peripheral T cell clonotypes seemingly had no bearing on pseudoprogression. Detectable vaccine-induced immune responses arose in about 93% of patients.

Using immunoSEQ multiplex PCR, the repertoire was profiled, and TCRdb retains in-frame clones only, with some absent. The sample shows over 80,000 clones, 81% of them seen only once. Comments on this clone: Its target is unknown.

The gene calls are TRBV7-2 and TRBJ2-1, with unresolved D. The receptor's source is a man aged 35 to 55 with glioma. Sequenced here: PBMCs, sampled from a glioma patient whose treatment included an IDH1 peptide vaccine. CDR3 region: CASSLAAGQPANEQFF. The CDR3 nucleotides are TGTGCCAGCAGCTTAGCCGCCGGGCAACCCGCCAATGAGCAGTTCTTC.